The 30 T cell receptor beta chains below all came from one sample that was sequenced in a study of shared clonotypes between healthy human individuals. This table comes from immunoSEQ multiplex PCR, and its TCRdb copy is limited to in-frame clones, with some not included. Here the sample spans 650,000 to 700,000 clones, roughly 88% being singletons. Sequencing used memory CD8+ T cells from PBMCs. Stated subset: CD45RO+ cells pooled with CCR7-negative TemRA cells. The receptors were sampled from a man between 18 and 29 years old in good health. Some clones in this sample may be carry-over from other donors' samples.

The V gene is TRBV7-5, the J gene TRBJ2-1; TRBD2 is the table's D call, not checked against the DNA. TRBV7-5 constitutes a pseudogene. CDR3 length: 20 amino acids. CDR3 coding DNA: TGTGTCAGAAGCTTAGATATTCAAGGTCTAGCGGGAGGTACCTCTGGGGAGCAGTTCTTC. Encoded protein: CVRSLDIQGLAGGTSGEQFF.

The chain is built from TRBV11-2 and TRBJ2-5, with D hard to call. The germline CDR1 and CDR2 sequences are SGHAT and FQNNGV. CDR3 length: 14 residues. Trimming took 5 bases from V and 3 from J, leaving 13 bases between them. The CDR3 protein is CASSLVAAEETQYF. In DNA form, the CDR3 reads TGTGCCAGCAGCCTCGTTGCTGCAGAAGAGACCCAGTACTTC. Based on the CDR3 plus reference TRBV11-2 and TRBJ2-5, the full variable domain is EAGVAQSPRYKIIEKRQSVAFWCNPISGHATLYWYQQILGQGPKLLIQFQNNGVVDDSQLPKDRFSAERLKGVDSTLKIQPAKLEDSAVYLCASSLVAAEETQYFGPGTRLLVL.

V and J are TRBV6-4 and TRBJ1-2; tentative D call: TRBD1 (5 bases). The CDR3 is 13 amino acids. V lost 4 bases and J lost 4, with 10 bases in between. Germline CDR1 MRHNA, CDR2 SNTAGT. Here the CDR3 reads CASSAGMGYGYTF. CDR3 bases: TGTGCCAGCAGTGCAGGGATGGGCTATGGCTACACCTTC.

The chain combines TRBV7-8 with TRBJ2-1, with 9 positions matching TRBD2. Germline V gene sequence: CDR1 SGHVS, CDR2 FQNEAQ. The CDR3 runs to 15 residues. V lost 0 bases, J lost 9 bases, and 6 bases stayed unmatched. In nucleotides, the CDR3 is TGTGCCAGCAGCTTAGCTAGCGGGAGTATTAGTGAGCAGTTCTTC. As protein: CASSLASGSISEQFF.

The chain recombines TRBV27 with TRBJ2-3, with D uncertain. This CDR3 is built from 11 residues. The germline V gene has CDR1 MNHEY and CDR2 SMNVEV (reference sequence). With 6 bases removed from V and 13 bases from J, the gap between germline ends came to 14 bases. The CDR3 sequence is CASRSSTLEYF. The CDR3 nucleotides are TGTGCCAGCAGGTCCTCGACCCTGGAGTATTTT.

Regarding this clone: One junction end disagrees with the germline gene, perhaps due to a read error. CDR3 sequence: CASSYSIAGIHRF. The CDR3 region has the DNA TGTGCCAGCAGTTATTCCATTGCCGGGATCCATCGCTTC. The chain is built from TRBV6-6 and TRBJ2-4; D possibly corresponds to TRBD2 (5 bases). The germline gives CDR1 MNHNY, CDR2 SVGAGI (reference sequence). The CDR3 length is 13 residues.

CDR3 coding DNA: TGTGCCAGCAGCTCCCCGGGACGGTTAATGGAAGAGACCCAGTACTTC. It codes for CASSSPGRLMEETQYF. The V gene is TRBV5-5, the J gene TRBJ2-5; D is tentatively TRBD1 or TRBD2 (5 bases each). V lost 3 bases and J lost 3, with 18 bases in between. Germline V CDR1 and CDR2: SGHKS, YYEKEE (reference sequence). This CDR3 has 16 residues.

The chain is built from TRBV27 and TRBJ2-7, with D perhaps TRBD1 or TRBD2 (5 bases each). Germline V gene lookup returns CDR1 MNHEY and CDR2 SMNVEV (reference sequence). V shed 4 bases and J shed 3 bases, with 19 bases lying between them. The CDR3 sequence is 16 residues long. The CDR3 coding sequence is TGTGCCAGCAGTTCGTCACTAGGGGAATTCAGCTACGAGCAGTACTTC. Encoded protein: CASSSSLGEFSYEQYF.

This sequence joins TRBV5-1 and TRBJ1-4; TRBD1 aligns across 7 bases. J was trimmed by 7 bases and V by 1 base; bases with no gene match: 10. Germline CDR1 reads SGHRS; CDR2 reads YFSETQ. The CDR3 has 16 residues. For the CDR3, the DNA is TGCGCCAGCAGCTTGTACGATGGCCAGGGGGGTGAAAAACTGTTTTTT. It is translated as CASSLYDGQGGEKLFF. The whole variable domain, remainder taken from reference TRBV5-1 and TRBJ1-4, is KAGVTQTPRYLIKTRGQQVTLSCSPISGHRSVSWYQQTPGQGLQFLFEYFSETQRNKGNFPGRFSGRQFSNSRSEMNVSTLELGDSALYLCASSLYDGQGGEKLFFGSGTQLSVL.

The chain employs TRBV4-3 and TRBJ1-3; 7 bases line up with TRBD1. Germline lookup yields CDR1 LGHNA and CDR2 YSLEER. The V segment lost 2 bases and the J segment 7 bases; nucleotides outside the gene matches: 11. This CDR3 is 16 amino acids long. CDR3 sequence reads: CASSQNDRVLVNTIYF. CDR3 DNA sequence: TGCGCCAGCAGCCAAAACGACAGGGTCCTAGTGAACACCATATATTTT.

The chain recombines TRBV5-8 with TRBJ2-7, with D perhaps TRBD1 (5 bases). V dropped 0 bases and J dropped 5 bases, with 6 bases sitting between them. Germline V gene sequence: CDR1 SGHTS, CDR2 YDEGEE. The CDR3 contains 12 residues. CDR3 coding DNA: TGTGCCAGCAGCTTGGGGACAAACGAGCAGTACTTC. This translates into CASSLGTNEQYF. The whole variable domain, filled in from reference TRBV5-8 and TRBJ2-7, reads EAGVTQSPTHLIKTRGQQATLRCSPISGHTSVYWYQQALGLGLQFLLWYDEGEERNRGNFPPRFSGRQFPNYSSELNVNALELEDSALYLCASSLGTNEQYFGPGTRLTVT.

Here the CDR3 DNA reads TGTGCCAGCAGTTCCCGCCCGGGGTACCCGCCGGAGACCCAGTACTTC. Its protein product is CASSSRPGYPPETQYF. The gene calls are TRBV6-6 and TRBJ2-5; D may be TRBD2 (5 bases). The CDR3 length is 16 residues. V was pared by 4 bases and J by 5 bases, with 20 bases between. The germline CDR1 and CDR2 sequences are MNHNY and SVGAGI (reference sequence).

This chain links TRBV30 with TRBJ1-3; D not resolved. The CDR3 length is 14 residues. V dropped 3 bases and J dropped 0 bases, with 9 bases sitting between them. Germline V gene sequence: CDR1 GTSNPN, CDR2 SVGIG (reference sequence). The CDR3 DNA reads TGTGCCTGGAGCTCCGGCGTCTCTGGAAACACCATATATTTT. It is translated as CAWSSGVSGNTIYF.

This rearrangement joins TRBV11-2 to TRBJ2-4; D is ambiguous. Germline values: CDR1 SGHAT, CDR2 FQNNGV. V was clipped by 4 bases and J by 7 bases, with 17 bases between them. This CDR3 is 15 amino acids long. The CDR3 spells CASSSRSGDRNIQYF. CDR3 in DNA: TGTGCCAGCAGCTCCCGGAGTGGGGATCGGAACATTCAGTACTTC.

The chain joins TRBV7-9 to TRBJ1-2; tentatively, D is TRBD1 (5 bases). V dropped 1 base and J dropped 7 bases, with 13 bases sitting between them. CDR3 length: 14 amino acids. Germline CDR1 SEHNR, CDR2 FQNEAQ (reference sequence). CDR3 residues: CASSLGGEMSGYTF. The CDR3 DNA is TGTGCCAGCAGCTTAGGAGGGGAGATGAGTGGCTACACCTTC.

The V gene is TRBV9, the J gene TRBJ1-1, with a tentative D call TRBD1 (6 bases). V was cut by 0 bases and J by 3 bases, with 21 bases left in between. Germline V gene sequence: CDR1 SGDLS, CDR2 YYNGEE. CDR3 length equals 18 residues. In nucleotides, the CDR3 is TGTGCCAGCAGCGTAGCTCCGGAAGGTGAAGGGGGGTACACTGAAGCTTTCTTT. Protein sequence: CASSVAPEGEGGYTEAFF.

The CDR3 region is CASSPREEAETQYF. The CDR3 coding sequence is TGTGCCAGCTCACCCCGCGAGGAAGCAGAGACCCAGTACTTC. The rearrangement links TRBV18 to TRBJ2-5; D unclear. The germline CDR1 and CDR2 sequences are KGHSH and LQKENI. Trimming left V 3 bases short and J 4 bases short, with 12 bases between. This CDR3 is 14 amino acids long.

The chain joins TRBV4-1 to TRBJ2-4; the D gene could be TRBD1 or TRBD2 (6 bases each). CDR1 and CDR2 from the germline V gene are MGHRA and YSYEKL. V dropped 4 bases and J dropped 3 bases, with 25 bases sitting between them. This CDR3 region has 19 residues. The CDR3 protein is CASSPPHLSGQIDKNIQYF. The CDR3 nucleotides read TGCGCCAGCAGCCCACCCCACCTTAGCGGACAGATTGACAAAAACATTCAGTACTTC.

The chain employs TRBV6-5 and TRBJ1-1; tentatively, D is TRBD1 (6 bases). Germline CDR1 reads MNHEY; CDR2 reads SVGAGI. Trimming took off 1 base at V and 5 bases at J, with 8 bases between the two ends. The CDR3 length is 13 residues. This CDR3 is CASSYLGGTEAFF. DNA for the CDR3: TGTGCCAGCAGTTACTTAGGGGGAACTGAAGCTTTCTTT.

The chain employs TRBV5-6 and TRBJ2-3, with D perhaps being TRBD1 or TRBD2 (5 bases each). This CDR3 has 16 amino acids. The germline CDR1 and CDR2 sequences are SGHDT and YYEEEE. Trimming took off 5 bases at V and 3 bases at J, with 19 bases between the two ends. The CDR3 is CASRAYTGTETDTQYF. The CDR3 DNA sequence: TGTGCCAGCAGGGCCTACACCGGGACCGAAACAGATACGCAGTATTTT.

The V gene is TRBV4-1, the J gene TRBJ1-1; tentative D call: TRBD1 (5 bases). The CDR3 sequence is 12 residues long. Trimming shortened V by 0 bases and J by 11 bases, and 10 bases separated the two germline ends. Germline V lookup: CDR1 MGHRA, CDR2 YSYEKL. The CDR3 sequence: CASSQDGGAAFF. CDR3 in DNA: TGCGCCAGCAGCCAAGATGGGGGTGCCGCTTTCTTT.

This sequence joins TRBV7-8 and TRBJ2-7; 10 nucleotides match TRBD2. V dropped 5 bases and J dropped 3; count of bases not matched to a gene: 4. The CDR3 is 14 residues long. Looked up from germline, CDR1 is SGHVS and CDR2 is FQNEAQ. For the CDR3, the DNA is TGTGCCAGCAGCCACGGACTAGCGGACTACGAGCAGTACTTC. It is translated as CASSHGLADYEQYF.

The chain recombines TRBV2 with TRBJ1-4; D is perhaps TRBD1 (6 bases). Germline lookup yields CDR1 SNHLY and CDR2 FYNNEI. With 1 base removed from V and 8 bases from J, the gap between germline ends came to 20 bases. This CDR3 contains 17 residues. The CDR3 DNA reads TGTGCCAGCAGTGAAGGCGGGGTTGGGGGGCGATACGAAAAACTGTTTTTT. Its protein is CASSEGGVGGRYEKLFF.

In its sample, this clone was seen once. The CDR3 nucleotides are TGTGCCAGCAGTTACGAGGGGGCGGGTACAGATACGCAGTATTTT. This encodes CASSYEGAGTDTQYF. This chain links TRBV6-6 with TRBJ2-3; the match to TRBD1 covers 7 bases. The CDR3 runs 15 residues. V lost 2 bases to trimming and J lost 3 bases; unmatched junction nucleotides: 5. Germline CDR1 reads MNHNY; CDR2 reads SVGAGI (reference sequence).

The chain uses TRBV6-5 and TRBJ1-4, with D hard to call. Germline CDR1 is MNHEY and CDR2 is SVGAGI. The CDR3 totals 13 residues. V lost 7 bases and J 5 bases, leaving 11 bases between the germline ends. The CDR3: CASTRRANEKLFF. CDR3 DNA: TGTGCCAGCACCCGGCGAGCAAATGAAAAACTGTTTTTT.

This clone is termed medium-sized. The chain links TRBV7-2 to TRBJ2-3; 7 bases are shared with TRBD2. The junction had 17 bases not matched to a gene; V was cut back by 3 bases and J by 2 bases. The CDR3 covers 19 residues. Per germline, CDR1 SGHTA and CDR2 FQGNSA. The DNA of the CDR3 is TGTGCCAGCAGCTTCCCACTGGTGCCTAGCGGTCCCAACACAGATACGCAGTATTTT. The encoded protein is CASSFPLVPSGPNTDTQYF.

The chain has TRBV28 and TRBJ1-1, with 7 bases matching TRBD1. The CDR3 is made up of 14 amino acids. V was clipped by 7 bases and J by 5 bases; unmatched bases: 10. The germline gives CDR1 MDHEN, CDR2 SYDVKM. CDR3 nucleotides: TGTGCCAGCACCCTAAGTAGCAGGGGGACTGAAGCTTTCTTT. This sequence encodes CASTLSSRGTEAFF.

The chain recombines TRBV28 with TRBJ1-5, with 7 bases that match TRBD1. The junction had 4 bases not matched to a gene; V was cut back by 1 base and J by 7 bases. This CDR3 contains 14 residues. CDR1 and CDR2 (germline): MDHEN, SYDVKM. CDR3 amino acids: CASSLFRQGQPQHF. Here the CDR3 DNA reads TGTGCCAGCAGTTTATTCCGACAGGGCCAGCCCCAGCATTTT. Full variable domain (rest looked up from reference TRBV28 and TRBJ1-5): DVKVTQSSRYLVKRTGEKVFLECVQDMDHENMFWYRQDPGLGLRLIYFSYDVKMKEKGDIPEGYSVSREKKERFSLILESASTNQTSMYLCASSLFRQGQPQHFGDGTRLSIL.

This clone has only a few counts. This chain uses TRBV10-2 with TRBJ1-1; a weak D match, TRBD1 (5 bases). This CDR3 contains 14 residues. Germline CDR1 is WSHSY and CDR2 is SAAADI. Between the trimmed V and J ends, which lost 2 bases and 3 bases, there was a span of 10 bases. CDR3 nucleotides: TGCGCCAGCAGTGAGGCGGGGGTGCACACTGAAGCTTTCTTT. Its protein product is CASSEAGVHTEAFF.

This clone was observed a single time. V usage is TRBV7-9 and J usage is TRBJ2-7; maybe TRBD1 (6 bases). Looked up from germline, CDR1 is SEHNR and CDR2 is FQNEAQ (reference sequence). The CDR3 has 16 residues. The V end lost 5 bases, the J end lost 2 bases, and 19 bases lay between the germline ends. The chain's CDR3 is CASSAPGTLFTYEQYF. CDR3 coding DNA: TGTGCCAGCAGCGCCCCCGGGACACTTTTTACCTACGAGCAGTACTTC.